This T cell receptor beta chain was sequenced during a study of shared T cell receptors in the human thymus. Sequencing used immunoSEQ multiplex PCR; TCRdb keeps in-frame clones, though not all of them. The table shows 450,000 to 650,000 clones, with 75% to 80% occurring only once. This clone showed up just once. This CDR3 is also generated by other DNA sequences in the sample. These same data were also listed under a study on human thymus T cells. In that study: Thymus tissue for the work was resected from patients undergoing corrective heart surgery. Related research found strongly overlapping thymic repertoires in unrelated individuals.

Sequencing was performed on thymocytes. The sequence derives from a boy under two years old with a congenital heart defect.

The CDR3 protein is CAISESGASYEQYF. The DNA of the CDR3 is TGTGCCATCAGTGAGTCAGGGGCCTCCTACGAGCAGTACTTC. The chain links TRBV10-3 to TRBJ2-7, with D maybe TRBD1 (5 bases). Germline V gene data show CDR1 as ENHRY and CDR2 as SYGVKD. The CDR3 is made up of 14 amino acids. V lost 0 bases, J lost 0 bases, and 6 bases lay in between.